This T cell receptor (beta chain) is from a study of blood T cells in healthy people across ages. The germline V gene has CDR1 DFQATT and CDR2 SNEGSKA (reference sequence). This CDR3 is built from 14 residues. J lost 5 bases, V lost 0 bases, and 5 bases had no gene match. With a J-beta primer mix and a sample-barcoded 5' primer, a second PCR ran about 6 to 11 cycles. Every individual sample yielded 2.5 million or more paired-end reads (each containing CDR3). TCRdb itself ran the 5' RACE reads through MiXCR, one entry per CDR3 protein. The sample gives roughly 680,000 distinct CDR3 sequences, around 21% of which show up once; about 3.6% is in the top ten.

The clonotype comes from a man aged 65-85 years in good health. The sequencing sample was made of blood. This sequence joins TRBV20-1 and TRBJ2-5; TRBD2 matches 8 bases. CDR3 in DNA: TGCAGTGCTAGAGAAGCGGGAGCTTTGGAGACCCAGTACTTC. Translation: CSAREAGALETQYF.